A single sample is the source of the 12 T cell receptor beta chains below, sequenced in a study of blood T cell repertoires in COVID-19. The data were produced by immunoSEQ multiplex PCR, yet TCRdb's version contains in-frame clones alone and is incomplete. This sample has over 50,000 clones, with around 87% found just once. The sample consisted of peripheral blood. The receptors derive from a man between 60 and 75 years old with acute or convalescent COVID-19.

J is TRBJ1-1 and V is TRBV9, with 8 nucleotides matching TRBD1. The CDR3 has 11 residues. Germline CDR1 is SGDLS and CDR2 is YYNGEE. J gave up 4 bases and V 7 bases, and 0 bases lay outside the gene matches. The CDR3 DNA reads as TGTGCCAGCGGACAGGGCACTGAAGCTTTCTTT. This codes for CASGQGTEAFF.

Concerning this clone itself: Other DNA sequences in the sample encode the same CDR3. This rearrangement joins TRBV4-1 to TRBJ1-5; 8 nucleotides align to TRBD1. The V segment lost 2 bases and the J segment 2 bases; nucleotides outside the gene matches: 2. From germline, CDR1 is MGHRA and CDR2 YSYEKL. The CDR3 spans 15 residues. This CDR3 is CASSQLTGGNQPQHF. CDR3 DNA: TGCGCCAGCAGCCAACTGACAGGGGGCAATCAGCCCCAGCATTTT.

This clone has just a few counts. The CDR3 DNA follows: TGTGCCAGCAGCCGGGAGGGGAACTACAATGAGCAGTTCTTC. Amino acids: CASSREGNYNEQFF. The chain has TRBV4-2 and TRBJ2-1, with 7 nucleotides matching TRBD2. Germline CDR1 is LGHNA and CDR2 is YNFKEQ. The CDR3 runs to 14 residues. V was clipped by 4 bases and J by 3 bases; unmatched bases: 3.

The chain couples TRBV12-3 or TRBV12-4 to TRBJ2-5; D gene ambiguous. The CDR3 runs 11 residues. Trimming stripped 7 bases from V and 5 bases from J, with 8 bases between. The CDR3 is CASTPAETQYF. The CDR3 DNA reads TGTGCCAGCACCCCCGCGGAGACCCAGTACTTC.

The chain uses TRBV18 and TRBJ2-2; 10 bases are shared with TRBD1. This CDR3 contains 15 residues. The V gene end was trimmed by 4 bases and the J gene end by 4 bases; junction bases not matched to a gene: 3. Germline V gene data show CDR1 as KGHSH and CDR2 as LQKENI. The CDR3 protein is CASSQGQGSTGELFF. CDR3 coding DNA: TGTGCCAGCTCACAGGGACAGGGGTCCACCGGGGAGCTGTTTTTT.

The CDR3 coding sequence is TGTGCCAGCAGCCCCGGGGGGGGCTGGGACGAGCAGTACTTC. It translates to CASSPGGGWDEQYF. This rearrangement joins TRBV6-5 to TRBJ2-7; TRBD2 matches 8 bases. Germline CDR1 and CDR2: MNHEY and SVGAGI. V shed 6 bases and J 5 bases; nucleotides not matched to a gene: 9. This CDR3 has 14 amino acids.

This sequence joins TRBV5-1 and TRBJ2-5; D possibly corresponds to TRBD2 (5 bases). The germline CDR1 and CDR2 sequences are SGHRS and YFSETQ. V shed 5 bases and J shed 3 bases, with 14 bases lying between them. The CDR3 totals 14 residues. The CDR3 nucleotides read TGCGCCAGCAGTCCCGACGTGGGAGAAGAGACCCAGTACTTC. Amino acids: CASSPDVGEETQYF.

CDR3 sequence: CASSMGQGTGETQYF. CDR3 in DNA: TGTGCCAGCAGCATGGGACAGGGGACAGGGGAGACCCAGTACTTC. The gene calls are TRBV13 and TRBJ2-5; 10 nucleotides match TRBD1. The CDR3 is made up of 15 amino acids. V dropped 5 bases and J dropped 5; count of bases not matched to a gene: 8. Germline loops: CDR1 PRHDT, CDR2 FYEKMQ (reference sequence).

The rearrangement links TRBV7-2 to TRBJ1-2; 7 nucleotides agree with TRBD1. Germline CDR1 reads SGHTA; CDR2 reads FQGNSA. CDR3 length equals 13 residues. The V gene end was trimmed by 5 bases and the J gene end by 5 bases; junction bases not matched to a gene: 5. CDR3 in DNA: TGTGCCAGCAGCCAAGGACAGGAGTATGGCTACACCTTC. Residues: CASSQGQEYGYTF.

This clone was detected only a few times. The chain employs TRBV2 and TRBJ1-2; a weak D match, TRBD1 (5 bases). Germline V gene data show CDR1 as SNHLY and CDR2 as FYNNEI. With 4 bases removed from V and 2 bases from J, the gap between germline ends came to 8 bases. There are 13 residues in the CDR3. CDR3 sequence reads: CASSVRQNYGYTF. The CDR3 DNA sequence: TGTGCCAGCAGTGTAAGACAGAACTATGGCTACACCTTC.

The chain is built from TRBV6-6 and TRBJ1-1, with 8 nucleotides matching TRBD1. V trimming: 5 bases; J trimming: 4 bases; junction bases outside the gene matches: 9. The germline V gene encodes CDR1 MNHNY and CDR2 SVGAGI (reference sequence). The CDR3 covers 15 residues. The CDR3 DNA follows: TGTGCCAGCAGTCCCGCAGGGGGCTGGGGCACTGAAGCTTTCTTT. Protein: CASSPAGGWGTEAFF.

V and J are TRBV6-2 or TRBV6-3 and TRBJ1-5; D gene ambiguous. Trimming pared 2 bases from V and 2 bases from J, leaving 16 bases between. Per the germline V gene, CDR1 is MNHEY and CDR2 is SVGEGT. The CDR3 contains 17 residues. Written as DNA, the CDR3 is TGTGCCAGCAGTTACCCGCCTTATCCAGGCGGCAATCAGCCCCAGCATTTT. Translated: CASSYPPYPGGNQPQHF.